A selection of T cell receptor beta chains follows, all from one sample in a study of beta chain features in type 1 diabetes. The data were produced by immunoSEQ multiplex PCR, yet TCRdb's version contains in-frame clones alone and is incomplete. The sample shows just over 600,000 clones, less than 20% of them seen only once. Sample: naive CD4+ T cells from blood. Receptors were obtained from a man between 18 and 29 years old in good health. Each CDR3 is given with its conserved first and last residue. D genes are given only for firm matches. Only some rows state a clone size, as once, few, many or a class for expanded clones.

NA,TRBJ1-2,NA,TRBV7-9,CASSWPSYGYTF,TGTGCCAGCAGTTGGCCCTCCTATGGCTACACCTTC
NA,TRBJ1-6,NA,TRBV28,CATAGGQSYSSPLHF,TGTGCCACAGCAGGAGGGCAGTCTTATAGTTCACCCCTCCACTTT
NA,TRBJ2-1,few,TRBV11-1,CASSFSLAHEQFF,TGTGCCAGCAGCTTTTCTCTAGCGCATGAGCAGTTCTTC
TRBD1,TRBJ2-5,NA,TRBV18,CASSTGTGSQETQYF,TGTGCCAGCTCTACCGGGACAGGGAGCCAAGAGACCCAGTACTTC
TRBD1,TRBJ1-1,few,TRBV29-1,CSVEDSWTGNTEAFF,TGCAGCGTTGAAGACAGTTGGACAGGTAACACTGAAGCTTTCTTT
TRBD1,TRBJ2-7,NA,TRBV5-4,CASSLRQGSSYEQYF,TGTGCCAGCAGCTTGCGACAGGGCAGTTCGTACGAGCAGTACTTC
NA,TRBJ2-2,NA,TRBV30,CAWSVRILRTGELFF,TGTGCCTGGAGTGTACGAATATTACGGACCGGGGAGCTGTTTTTT
NA,TRBJ2-3,few,TRBV29-1,CSVVRSTDTQYF,TGCAGCGTTGTTCGGAGCACAGATACGCAGTATTTT
TRBD1,TRBJ1-5,few,TRBV27,CASRDRAHQPQHF,TGTGCCAGCCGGGACAGGGCTCATCAGCCCCAGCATTTT
TRBD2,TRBJ2-1,NA,TRBV4-3,CASSQDQLAGSREQFF,TGCGCCAGCAGCCAAGATCAACTAGCGGGTTCACGCGAGCAGTTCTTC
TRBD1,TRBJ2-6,few,TRBV18,CASSGQGSAGANVLTF,TGTGCCAGCTCGGGACAGGGATCAGCTGGGGCCAACGTCCTGACTTTC
NA,TRBJ2-4,few,TRBV27,CASGQDFLAKNIQYF,TGTGCCAGCGGGCAGGACTTTCTAGCCAAAAACATTCAGTACTTC
NA,TRBJ2-7,few,TRBV5-1,CASSGGTTRAYEQYF,TGCGCCAGCAGCGGGGGAACGACTAGAGCCTACGAGCAGTACTTC
NA,TRBJ1-1,few,TRBV7-3,CASSLSRERLNTEAFF,TGTGCCAGCAGCTTATCTAGAGAACGGCTGAACACTGAAGCTTTCTTT
NA,TRBJ2-3,few,TRBV10-2,CASNVRGETDTQYF,TGCGCCAGCAATGTTAGGGGGGAGACAGATACGCAGTATTTT
TRBD2,TRBJ2-1,NA,TRBV6-4,CASSDQAGSSYNEQFF,TGTGCCAGCAGTGATCAAGCGGGGAGCTCCTACAATGAGCAGTTCTTC
TRBD1,TRBJ2-5,NA,TRBV5-1,CASSLEGQGETQYF,TGCGCCAGCAGCTTAGAAGGACAGGGGGAGACCCAGTACTTC
NA,TRBJ2-4,NA,TRBV28,CASSVPGKNIQYF,TGTGCCAGCAGCGTACCGGGAAAAAACATTCAGTACTTC
NA,TRBJ1-2,NA,TRBV27,CASTQGGAKTYGYTF,TGTGCCAGCACCCAAGGGGGGGCGAAGACCTATGGCTACACCTTC
TRBD1,TRBJ2-2,NA,TRBV11-2,CASSSLPANRGANTGELFF,TGTGCCAGCAGCTCTCTTCCGGCAAACAGGGGAGCGAACACCGGGGAGCTGTTTTTT
NA,TRBJ1-5,few,TRBV18,CASSLLGNSNQPQHF,TGTGCCAGCTCACTCCTGGGTAATAGCAATCAGCCCCAGCATTTT
NA,TRBJ1-2,few,TRBV29-1,CSVDGQGGTYGYTF,TGCAGCGTTGATGGGCAGGGCGGGACCTATGGCTACACCTTC
NA,TRBJ1-1,few,TRBV28,CASSIPGKRVSTEAFF,TGTGCCAGCAGTATTCCGGGGAAGAGAGTGTCCACTGAAGCTTTCTTT
TRBD1,TRBJ1-2,NA,TRBV4-2,CASSQTGPNYGYTF,TGTGCCAGCAGTCAGACAGGGCCAAACTATGGCTACACCTTC
NA,TRBJ2-7,few,TRBV4-3,CASSQDRRVAYEQYF,TGCGCCAGCAGCCAAGATAGAAGGGTGGCCTACGAGCAGTACTTC
NA,TRBJ2-4,NA,TRBV7-6,CASSLGPRVGGNIQYF,TGTGCCAGCAGCTTAGGCCCCAGGGTCGGGGGAAACATTCAGTACTTC
NA,TRBJ1-4,NA,TRBV7-2,CASSLGRAATNEKLFF,TGTGCCAGCAGCTTAGGGCGGGCCGCGACTAATGAAAAACTGTTTTTT
NA,TRBJ2-7,NA,TRBV2,CASSARTLTYEQYF,TGTGCCAGCAGTGCGAGGACTCTAACCTACGAGCAGTACTTC
NA,TRBJ2-4,NA,TRBV6-5,CASSYLGGWEYF,TGTGCCAGCAGTTACCTTGGGGGTTGGGAGTACTTC
NA,TRBJ1-1,once,TRBV15,CATSRDYVNTEAFF,TGTGCCACCAGCAGAGATTATGTGAACACTGAAGCTTTCTTT
TRBD2,TRBJ2-7,NA,TRBV18,CASSLRLAGGPYYEQYF,TGTGCCAGCTCATTACGACTAGCGGGAGGGCCGTACTACGAGCAGTACTTC
NA,TRBJ2-3,NA,TRBV7-3,CASSSRLSTDTQYF,TGTGCCAGCAGCTCCAGGTTGTCCACAGATACGCAGTATTTT
NA,TRBJ1-2,few,TRBV10-3,CATRQGPQLFGYTF,TGTGCCACCCGCCAGGGACCCCAATTATTTGGCTACACCTTC
TRBD2,TRBJ2-7,NA,TRBV18,CASSGGAGRTLKAYEQYF,TGTGCCAGCTCGGGAGGAGCGGGACGGACACTTAAAGCCTACGAGCAGTACTTC
TRBD1,TRBJ2-2,few,TRBV5-1,CASSLATGAPGELFF,TGCGCCAGCAGCTTGGCAACAGGGGCCCCCGGGGAGCTGTTTTTT
NA,TRBJ1-1,NA,TRBV6-6,CASSGVGFGGTEAFF,TGTGCCAGCAGTGGGGTGGGATTCGGGGGTACTGAAGCTTTCTTT
NA,TRBJ1-6,NA,TRBV7-3,CASSPGRDISVDSPLHF,TGTGCCAGCAGCCCGGGCCGGGACATATCAGTTGATTCACCCCTCCACTTT
TRBD1,TRBJ1-6,NA,TRBV27,CASSSAGTGVSPLHF,TGTGCCAGCAGTTCCGCCGGGACAGGGGTGTCACCCCTCCACTTT
TRBD1,TRBJ1-2,few,TRBV4-2,CASSQAWDSRFSF,TGTGCCAGCAGCCAAGCCTGGGACAGCCGCTTCTCCTTC
TRBD2,TRBJ2-2,many,TRBV2,CASGGLPGGELFF,TGTGCCAGCGGGGGACTACCAGGCGGGGAGCTGTTTTTT
TRBD2,TRBJ2-1,NA,TRBV9,CASSVGEREGLNEQFF,TGTGCCAGCAGCGTAGGGGAGCGGGAAGGGCTCAATGAGCAGTTCTTC
TRBD2,TRBJ2-5,NA,TRBV4-3,CASSQDVPSGGPPYQETQYF,TGCGCCAGCAGCCAAGATGTGCCTAGCGGGGGGCCCCCTTACCAAGAGACCCAGTACTTC
TRBD1,TRBJ1-2,NA,TRBV28,CASSLAYGQGATYGYTF,TGTGCCAGCAGTTTGGCGTACGGACAGGGGGCTACCTATGGCTACACCTTC